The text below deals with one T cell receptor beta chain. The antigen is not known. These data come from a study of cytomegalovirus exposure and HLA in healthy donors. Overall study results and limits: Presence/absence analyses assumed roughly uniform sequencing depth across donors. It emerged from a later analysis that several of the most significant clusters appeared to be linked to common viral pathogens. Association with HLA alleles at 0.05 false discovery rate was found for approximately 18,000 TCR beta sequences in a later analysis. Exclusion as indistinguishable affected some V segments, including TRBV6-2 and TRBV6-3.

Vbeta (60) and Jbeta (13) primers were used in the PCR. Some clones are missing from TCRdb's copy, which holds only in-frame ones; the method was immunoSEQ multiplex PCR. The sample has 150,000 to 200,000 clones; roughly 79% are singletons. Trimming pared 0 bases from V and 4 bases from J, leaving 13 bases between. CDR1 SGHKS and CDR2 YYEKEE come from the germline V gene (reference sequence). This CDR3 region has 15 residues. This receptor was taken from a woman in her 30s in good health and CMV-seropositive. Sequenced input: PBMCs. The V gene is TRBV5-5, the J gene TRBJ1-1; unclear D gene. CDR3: CASSLDAGKITEAFF. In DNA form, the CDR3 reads TGTGCCAGCAGCTTGGACGCCGGGAAGATCACTGAAGCTTTCTTT.